This TCR beta chain was retrieved from a study of shared clonotypes between healthy human individuals. Across several immunoSEQ plates, the genomic DNA of each subset was split evenly. Assay: immunoSEQ multiplex PCR; the TCRdb copy retains only in-frame clones and omits some. The top ten hold roughly 0.13% of the sample, which has more than 2 million clones, approximately 95% seen once. Germline CDR1 SEHNR, CDR2 FQNEAQ (reference sequence). V lost 6 bases, J lost 5 bases, and 13 bases lay in between. CDR3 length: 14 residues. The split of CD4+ cells yielded CD45RA+ naive and CD45RA-negative memory subsets. Notes on the study in general: Approximately 5.1% was the fraction of naive CD4 clonotypes found shared across a few donors.

Remarks on this clone: No antigen is known for it.

The gene calls are TRBV7-9 and TRBJ2-2, with D possibly matching TRBD1 (6 bases). The sample taken for sequencing was naive CD4+ T cells sorted from blood. Subset meaning: CD45RA+ positively selected. This sequence originates from a man younger than 35 in good health. CDR3 sequence (DNA): TGTGCCAGCAGTCGCCAGGGGAAGACCGGGGAGCTGTTTTTT. It codes for CASSRQGKTGELFF.